This T cell receptor (beta chain) was documented in a study of shared clonotypes between healthy human individuals. Overall study findings and caveats: Sharing across a few donors was seen in roughly 5.2% of naive CD4 clonotypes.

TCRdb's table, derived via immunoSEQ multiplex PCR, lists solely in-frame clones and lacks some. The table has about 2 million clones, roughly 94% seen once. Comments on this clone: The antigen remains unidentified.

V lost 2 bases to trimming and J lost 8 bases, with 13 bases between them. The CDR3 length is 15 residues. Germline CDR1 ENHRY, CDR2 SYGVKD. The donors were all Caucasian adults (living in Nashville, Tennessee). V usage is TRBV10-3 and J usage is TRBJ1-6, with D maybe TRBD1 (6 bases). The sample was naive CD4+ T cells sorted from blood. Regarding subset: CD45RA+ positively selected. This clonotype was sampled from a man aged 18-30 years in good health. The DNA of the CDR3 is TGTGCCATCAGTGAGACCGACAGGCGGGATTCACCCCTCCACTTT. This codes for CAISETDRRDSPLHF.